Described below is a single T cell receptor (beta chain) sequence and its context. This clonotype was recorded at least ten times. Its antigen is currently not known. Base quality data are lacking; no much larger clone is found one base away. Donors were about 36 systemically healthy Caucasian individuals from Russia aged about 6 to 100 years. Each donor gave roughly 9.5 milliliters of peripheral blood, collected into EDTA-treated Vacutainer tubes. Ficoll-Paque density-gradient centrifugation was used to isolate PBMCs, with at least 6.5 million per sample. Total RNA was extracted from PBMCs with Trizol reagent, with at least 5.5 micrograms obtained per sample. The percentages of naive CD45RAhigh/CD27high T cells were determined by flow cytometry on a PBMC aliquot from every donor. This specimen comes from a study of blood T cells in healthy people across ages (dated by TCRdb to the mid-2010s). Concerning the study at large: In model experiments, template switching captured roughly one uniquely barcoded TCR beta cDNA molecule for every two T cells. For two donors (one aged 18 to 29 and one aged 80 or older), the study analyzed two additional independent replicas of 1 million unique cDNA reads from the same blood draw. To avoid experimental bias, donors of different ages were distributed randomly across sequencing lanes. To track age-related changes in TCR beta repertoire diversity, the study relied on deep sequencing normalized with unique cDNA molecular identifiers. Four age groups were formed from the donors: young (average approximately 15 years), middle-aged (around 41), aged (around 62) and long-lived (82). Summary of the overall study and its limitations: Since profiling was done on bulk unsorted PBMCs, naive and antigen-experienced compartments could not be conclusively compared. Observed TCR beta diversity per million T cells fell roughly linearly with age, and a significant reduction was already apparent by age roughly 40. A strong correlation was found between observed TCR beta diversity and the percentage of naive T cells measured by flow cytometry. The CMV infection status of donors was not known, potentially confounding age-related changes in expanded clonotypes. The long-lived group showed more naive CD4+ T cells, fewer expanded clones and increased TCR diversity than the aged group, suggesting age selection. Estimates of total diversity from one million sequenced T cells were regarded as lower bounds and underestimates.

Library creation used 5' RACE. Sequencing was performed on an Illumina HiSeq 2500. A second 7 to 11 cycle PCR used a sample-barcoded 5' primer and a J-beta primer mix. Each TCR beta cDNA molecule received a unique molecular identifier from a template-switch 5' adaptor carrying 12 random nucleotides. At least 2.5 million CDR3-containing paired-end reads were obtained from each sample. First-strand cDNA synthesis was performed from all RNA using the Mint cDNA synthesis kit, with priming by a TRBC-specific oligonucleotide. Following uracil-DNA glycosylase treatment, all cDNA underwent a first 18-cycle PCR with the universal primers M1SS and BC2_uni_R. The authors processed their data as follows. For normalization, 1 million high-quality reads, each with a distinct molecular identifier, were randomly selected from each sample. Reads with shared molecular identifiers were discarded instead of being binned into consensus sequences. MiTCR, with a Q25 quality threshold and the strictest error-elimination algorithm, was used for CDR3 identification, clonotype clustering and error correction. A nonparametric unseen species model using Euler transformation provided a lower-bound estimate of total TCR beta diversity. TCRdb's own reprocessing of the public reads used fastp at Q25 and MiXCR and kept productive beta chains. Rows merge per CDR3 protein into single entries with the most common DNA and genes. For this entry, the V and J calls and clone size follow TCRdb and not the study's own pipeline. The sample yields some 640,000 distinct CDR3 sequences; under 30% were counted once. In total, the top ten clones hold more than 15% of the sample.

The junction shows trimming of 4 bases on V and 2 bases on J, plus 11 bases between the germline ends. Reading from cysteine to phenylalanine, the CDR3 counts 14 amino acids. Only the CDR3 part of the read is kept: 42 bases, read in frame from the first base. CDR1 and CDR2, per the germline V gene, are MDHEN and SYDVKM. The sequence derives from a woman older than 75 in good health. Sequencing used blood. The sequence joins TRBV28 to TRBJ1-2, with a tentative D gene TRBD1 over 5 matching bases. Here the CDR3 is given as CASSYRGRNYGYTF. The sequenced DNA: TGTGCCAGCAGTTACCGGGGGAGAAACTATGGCTACACCTTC.